The clone carrying this TCR beta chain appeared a few times. This record belongs to a study of response to subunit inactivated influenza vaccine. The CDR3 is 14 amino acids. The V gene end was trimmed by 5 bases and the J gene end by 3 bases; junction bases not matched to a gene: 8. Looked up from germline, CDR1 is DFQATT and CDR2 is SNEGSKA (reference sequence). Each CDR3 protein gets one entry after TCRdb re-called the RT-PCR reads with MiXCR. The sample consists of more than 550,000 distinct CDR3 sequences, approximately 10% of them appearing once. These data were likewise used in another study, on T cells expressing NK-cell markers. That report adds: 5'RACE template switching with UMIs generated TCR beta cDNA. Source material for TCR beta repertoires consisted of sorted CD3+CD56+NKG2C+, CD3+CD56+NKG2C- and CD3+CD56-NKG2C+ T cells.

This receptor was obtained from a man in his fifties or sixties who received an inactivated influenza vaccine. The sample in question was PBMCs from blood, obtained on the day of vaccination. The gene calls are TRBV20-1 and TRBJ2-7; 9 bases match TRBD1. CDR3 nucleotide sequence: TGCAGTGCTCTAGACCGGGACAGGGTCTACGAGCAGTACTTC. It translates to CSALDRDRVYEQYF.